The next 20 T cell receptor beta chains were all read from a single sample in a study of blood T cell repertoires in COVID-19. Clones were read by immunoSEQ multiplex PCR, and TCRdb kept only the in-frame ones, dropping some. This table holds under 300,000 clones, around 86% found once. Material: PBMCs or T cells enriched from blood (not recorded which). Receptors were obtained from a middle-aged woman with acute COVID-19.

The chain is built from TRBV9 and TRBJ2-5, with TRBD2 matching 12 bases. The CDR3 has 16 amino acids. The germline V gene has CDR1 SGDLS and CDR2 YYNGEE. With V trimmed by 0 bases and J by 5 bases, 5 bases remained unmatched. The CDR3 region is CASSVGLAGVLETQYF. CDR3 nucleotide sequence: TGTGCCAGCAGCGTAGGACTAGCGGGAGTTCTGGAGACCCAGTACTTC.

This sequence joins TRBV5-6 and TRBJ1-2; tentatively, D is TRBD1 (6 bases). CDR3 length: 14 amino acids. V lost 4 bases and J 10 bases, leaving 20 bases between the germline ends. The germline V gene encodes CDR1 SGHDT and CDR2 YYEEEE. This CDR3 reads CASSPRDIAQVYTF. The CDR3 region has the DNA TGTGCCAGCAGCCCCCGGGACATAGCTCAAGTCTACACCTTC. The whole variable domain, filled in from reference TRBV5-6 and TRBJ1-2, reads DAGVTQSPTHLIKTRGQQVTLRCSPKSGHDTVSWYQQALGQGPQFIFQYYEEEERQRGNFPDRFSGHQFPNYSSELNVNALLLGDSALYLCASSPRDIAQVYTFGSGTRLTVV.

This sequence joins TRBV6-1 and TRBJ1-3; D is undetermined. Trimming removed 3 bases from V and 6 bases from J, with 15 bases in between. Germline V gives CDR1 MNHNS, CDR2 SASEGT. The CDR3 contains 15 residues. The DNA for the CDR3 is TGTGCCAGCAGTGATCCCAGGCCCTCAAAAAACACCATATATTTT. This gives the protein CASSDPRPSKNTIYF.

The CDR3 nucleotides read TGTGCCAGCAGTGCCCCCGGGACAAACTACAATGAGCAGTTCTTC. Amino acid sequence: CASSAPGTNYNEQFF. V and J are TRBV28 and TRBJ2-1, with D tentatively TRBD1 (6 bases). V lost 5 bases and J lost 3, with 14 bases in between. Germline V lookup: CDR1 MDHEN, CDR2 SYDVKM. The CDR3 spans 15 residues.

The chain carries TRBV14 and TRBJ2-2, with TRBD2 as a possible D gene (5 bases). CDR1 SGHDN and CDR2 FVKESK come from the germline V gene. The CDR3 has 16 residues. Trimming removed 4 bases at V and 0 bases at J, with 12 bases between. The CDR3 region has the DNA TGTGCCAGCAGCCCCCGTCCAGCGGCGAACACCGGGGAGCTGTTTTTT. This sequence encodes CASSPRPAANTGELFF.

The chain recombines TRBV12-3 or TRBV12-4 with TRBJ2-5; unclear D gene. The CDR3 has 13 amino acids. Trimming removed 5 bases at V and 3 bases at J, with 10 bases between. For the CDR3, the DNA is TGTGCCAGCAGTAACGACTTAGAAGAGACCCAGTACTTC. Its protein is CASSNDLEETQYF.

V usage is TRBV2 and J usage is TRBJ1-3, with no clear D. Per germline, CDR1 SNHLY and CDR2 FYNNEI. With 3 bases removed from V and 0 bases from J, the gap between germline ends came to 3 bases. The CDR3 has 13 residues. The chain's CDR3 is CASSDSSGNTIYF. CDR3 DNA sequence: TGTGCCAGCAGTGACAGCTCTGGAAACACCATATATTTT.

The chain carries TRBV13 and TRBJ2-2, with 8 positions matching TRBD2. CDR3 length equals 14 residues. Trimming took 5 bases from V and 5 from J; bases not matched to a gene: 4. The V gene's germline CDR1 is PRHDT and CDR2 FYEKMQ (reference sequence). CDR3 in amino acids: CASSLGRGTGELFF. In DNA form, the CDR3 reads TGTGCCAGCAGCCTCGGGAGGGGAACCGGGGAGCTGTTTTTT.

The chain is built from TRBV4-1 and TRBJ1-6, with 10 bases lining up with TRBD1. The germline gives CDR1 MGHRA, CDR2 YSYEKL. There are 16 residues in the CDR3. Trimming cost V 3 bases and J 8 bases; bases outside gene matches: 7. CDR3 sequence: CASSQTRDRGHSPLHF. The DNA of the CDR3 is TGCGCCAGCAGCCAGACCCGGGACAGGGGCCATTCACCCCTCCACTTT.

The V gene is TRBV5-1, the J gene TRBJ1-1; 8 bases map to TRBD1. CDR1 and CDR2 (germline): SGHRS, YFSETQ. The CDR3 totals 15 residues. Germline trimming cut 4 bases from V and 1 base from J; bases unmatched to any gene: 6. CDR3 region: CASSARGQGNTEAFF. CDR3 sequence (DNA): TGCGCCAGCAGCGCACGAGGACAGGGGAACACTGAAGCTTTCTTT.

This rearrangement joins TRBV5-6 to TRBJ2-5, with 14 nucleotides matching TRBD2. Germline CDR1 and CDR2: SGHDT and YYEEEE. V dropped 0 bases and J dropped 5; count of bases not matched to a gene: 3. The CDR3 is 16 amino acids. The CDR3 protein is CASSLGLAGGLETQYF. Written as DNA, the CDR3 is TGTGCCAGCAGCTTGGGACTAGCGGGAGGGTTGGAGACCCAGTACTTC.

The rearrangement uses TRBV10-3 and TRBJ1-1; no reliable D call. Trimming cost V 4 bases and J 3 bases, with 3 bases left between them. Germline V lookup: CDR1 ENHRY, CDR2 SYGVKD. The CDR3 contains 11 residues. CDR3 bases: TGTGCCATCAGTGCTCACACTGAAGCTTTCTTT. Residues: CAISAHTEAFF.

This chain uses TRBV28 with TRBJ1-2; a possible D gene is TRBD1 (5 bases). This CDR3 is 14 amino acids long. V lost 6 bases, J lost 1 base, and 12 bases lay in between. The germline CDR1 and CDR2 sequences are MDHEN and SYDVKM. Written as DNA, the CDR3 is TGTGCCAGCAGAAAAGCCGACAGTAACTATGGCTACACCTTC. Protein sequence: CASRKADSNYGYTF.

V and J are TRBV19 and TRBJ2-7; D perhaps matches TRBD1 (5 bases). From germline, CDR1 is LNHDA and CDR2 SQIVND (reference sequence). There are 12 residues in the CDR3. Trimming removed 0 bases from V and 6 bases from J, with 6 bases in between. The CDR3 DNA is TGTGCCAGTAGTATAGAGGGGCTCGAGCAGTACTTC. Protein: CASSIEGLEQYF.

The CDR3 region is CASSYFGRGAETQYF. The DNA for the CDR3 is TGTGCCAGCAGTTACTTTGGCAGGGGTGCCGAGACCCAGTACTTC. The chain uses TRBV6-5 and TRBJ2-5; D might be TRBD1 (6 bases). Germline CDR1 reads MNHEY; CDR2 reads SVGAGI. The CDR3 runs 15 residues. The V and J ends lost 1 base and 5 bases respectively, with 14 bases between them.

This sequence joins TRBV9 and TRBJ1-4; a weak D match, TRBD1 (5 bases). The CDR3 extends over 15 amino acids. The V gene lost 3 bases and the J gene lost 0 bases, with 9 bases spanning the gap. Per the germline V gene, CDR1 is SGDLS and CDR2 is YYNGEE. The CDR3, as DNA: TGTGCCAGCAGCGGGGGGGAGGCAACTAATGAAAAACTGTTTTTT. The encoded protein is CASSGGEATNEKLFF.

The genes are TRBV2 and TRBJ1-1, with a tentative D call TRBD1 (6 bases). V was clipped by 6 bases and J by 6 bases, with 11 bases between them. Germline V gives CDR1 SNHLY, CDR2 FYNNEI. The CDR3 runs to 12 residues. In DNA form, the CDR3 reads TGTGCCAGCAGAACAGGGAAGTCTGAAGCTTTCTTT. Amino acids: CASRTGKSEAFF.

This clone appeared once. The chain employs TRBV18 and TRBJ1-5; no clear D. The CDR3 runs 16 residues. CDR1 and CDR2 (germline): KGHSH, LQKENI. V lost 0 bases, J lost 4 bases, and 13 bases lay in between. The CDR3 spells CASSPPRSAGNQPQHF. The DNA for the CDR3 is TGTGCCAGCTCACCACCTCGGTCGGCGGGAAATCAGCCCCAGCATTTT.

The rearrangement links TRBV24-1 to TRBJ1-2; D is unclear. CDR1 and CDR2 from the germline V gene are KGHDR and SFDVKD. V was clipped by 4 bases and J by 8 bases, with 10 bases between them. The CDR3 is made up of 12 amino acids. CDR3 in DNA: TGTGCCACCAGTGACTCCCGCCGGGGCTACACCTTC. Amino acid sequence: CATSDSRRGYTF.

The gene calls are TRBV9 and TRBJ2-3; TRBD2 agrees at 13 bases. CDR1 is SGDLS, CDR2 YYNGEE, per germline. V was clipped by 4 bases and J by 3 bases; unmatched bases: 8. The CDR3 is made up of 17 amino acids. The CDR3 bases are TGTGCCAGCAGCCCCTGGACTAGCGGGAGTGGGACAGATACGCAGTATTTT. It specifies CASSPWTSGSGTDTQYF.